A selection of T cell receptor beta chains follows, all from one sample in a study of cytomegalovirus exposure and HLA in healthy donors. TCRdb's table, derived via immunoSEQ multiplex PCR, lists solely in-frame clones and lacks some. The sample records approximately 150,000 clones, around four fifths being singletons. Input material: PBMCs. Every receptor here comes from a male donor in good health and CMV-seronegative. The CDR3 runs from the conserved cysteine through the conserved F or W. Each record gives: clone size, V gene, D gene, J gene, CDR3 protein, CDR3 DNA. The D gene is left open where the match is weak. Rows may omit the clone size; those that give it use once, few, many or a size class.

.	TRBV5-8	TRBD2	TRBJ2-7	CASSFGTSGGSYEQYF	TGTGCCAGCAGCTTCGGGACTAGCGGGGGATCCTACGAGCAGTACTTC
.	TRBV7-9	.	TRBJ1-1	CSSSLVGGNTEAFF	TGTTCCAGCAGCTTAGTTGGCGGGAACACTGAAGCTTTCTTT
.	TRBV2	TRBD1	TRBJ1-2	CASSELGDRSRGYTF	TGTGCCAGCAGTGAATTGGGGGACAGAAGTCGTGGCTACACCTTC
.	TRBV10-3	TRBD1	TRBJ1-5	CAISPGTGELRRNQPQHF	TGTGCCATCAGTCCCGGGACAGGGGAATTGAGGCGCAATCAGCCCCAGCATTTT
.	TRBV5-7	.	TRBJ1-1	CASSGKRRGMETEAFF	TGTGCCAGCAGCGGCAAACGCAGGGGTATGGAAACTGAAGCTTTCTTT
.	TRBV9	TRBD2	TRBJ2-1	CASTLAGGGDEQFF	TGTGCCAGCACTCTAGCGGGAGGTGGGGATGAGCAGTTCTTC
.	TRBV20-1	.	TRBJ2-7	CSARAGYEQYF	TGCAGTGCTAGGGCGGGGTACGAGCAGTACTTC
.	TRBV29-1	TRBD1	TRBJ1-4	CSVVDRANEKLFF	TGCAGCGTTGTGGACAGGGCTAATGAAAAACTGTTTTTT
.	TRBV5-5	.	TRBJ1-2	CASSLGWGRSNYGYTF	TGTGCCAGCAGCTTGGGGTGGGGCAGATCTAACTATGGCTACACCTTC
.	TRBV25-1	TRBD1	TRBJ1-2	CASSESAGGNWYYGYTF	TGTGCCAGCAGTGAATCGGCAGGGGGAAATTGGTATTATGGCTACACCTTC
.	TRBV6-5	TRBD2	TRBJ2-2	CASSYRLAGGGGELFF	TGTGCCAGCAGTTACCGGTTAGCGGGAGGAGGCGGGGAGCTGTTTTTT
.	TRBV10-2	TRBD2	TRBJ2-1	CASSQLAGVEQFF	TGCGCCAGCAGTCAGCTAGCGGGGGTGGAGCAGTTCTTC
.	TRBV28	TRBD1	TRBJ1-2	CASSLQAGQEIYGYTF	TGTGCCAGCAGTCTCCAGGCGGGACAGGAGATCTATGGCTACACCTTC
.	TRBV27	TRBD2	TRBJ2-5	CASSPTSGVQETQYF	TGTGCCAGCAGCCCGACTAGCGGGGTCCAAGAGACCCAGTACTTC
once	TRBV7-9	TRBD1	TRBJ2-1	CASSLSGTGPYNEQFF	TGTGCCAGCAGCTTATCGGGGACAGGGCCCTACAATGAGCAGTTCTTC
few	TRBV4-1	TRBD1	TRBJ2-7	CASSLPGAGGPPEQYF	TGCGCCAGCAGCCTCCCCGGGGCAGGGGGTCCCCCCGAGCAGTACTTC
.	TRBV18	.	TRBJ2-1	CASSPRTAEQFF	TGTGCCAGCTCACCACGGACTGCCGAGCAGTTCTTC
.	TRBV28	.	TRBJ1-2	CASSSGGVGFNYGYTF	TGTGCCAGCAGCTCTGGGGGGGTCGGCTTTAACTATGGCTACACCTTC
.	TRBV6-4	TRBD2	TRBJ2-1	CASSDSLAGGHEQFF	TGTGCCAGCAGTGACTCACTAGCGGGGGGGCATGAGCAGTTCTTC
once	TRBV19	.	TRBJ1-5	CASSITSRAPQHF	TGTGCCAGTAGTATAACTTCGCGGGCACCCCAGCATTTT
few	TRBV20-1	.	TRBJ2-1	CSASGGPVQFF	TGCAGTGCTAGCGGCGGCCCTGTGCAGTTCTTC
once	TRBV29-1	TRBD2	TRBJ2-7	CSVRTSGGYEQYF	TGCAGCGTTAGAACTAGCGGGGGATACGAGCAGTACTTC
.	TRBV7-2	.	TRBJ2-5	CASRKGGAVGETQYF	TGTGCCAGCAGGAAGGGGGGGGCCGTCGGGGAGACCCAGTACTTC
.	TRBV4-2	TRBD2	TRBJ2-5	CASSQASGAQETQYF	TGTGCCAGCAGCCAAGCTAGCGGGGCGCAAGAGACCCAGTACTTC
.	TRBV19	TRBD1	TRBJ2-7	CASSMGQGKAEQYF	TGTGCCAGTAGTATGGGACAGGGAAAGGCCGAGCAGTACTTC
.	TRBV4-3	.	TRBJ2-1	CASSRRRGVLGYNEQFF	TGCGCCAGCAGCCGCCGTCGCGGAGTACTTGGCTACAATGAGCAGTTCTTC
.	TRBV6-5	.	TRBJ1-2	CASSYTGSKGKGGYTF	TGTGCCAGCAGTTACACCGGGAGCAAGGGAAAGGGTGGCTACACCTTC
.	TRBV12-2	.	TRBJ1-1	CASRSDRDRGQEAFF	TGTGCAAGTCGCTCCGACCGGGACAGGGGGCAGGAAGCTTTCTTT
.	TRBV19	.	TRBJ1-1	CASSMGPNTEAFF	TGTGCCAGTAGTATGGGCCCTAACACTGAAGCTTTCTTT
few	TRBV6-4	.	TRBJ1-1	CASSDSRGGERSEAFF	TGTGCCAGCAGTGACTCGAGAGGGGGGGAGAGGTCTGAAGCTTTCTTT
.	TRBV2	.	TRBJ1-4	CASSEGSVGKLFF	TGTGCCAGCAGTGAAGGGTCGGTCGGAAAACTGTTTTTT
.	TRBV7-2	TRBD1	TRBJ1-5	CASSQGDRDNQPQHF	TGTGCCAGCAGCCAAGGGGACAGGGACAATCAGCCCCAGCATTTT
.	TRBV6-5	TRBD1	TRBJ2-1	CASSYRDRGYNEQFF	TGTGCCAGCAGTTACAGGGACAGGGGTTACAATGAGCAGTTCTTC
once	TRBV30	.	TRBJ2-6	CAWKQGVLGANVLTF	TGTGCCTGGAAACAGGGAGTACTTGGGGCCAACGTCCTGACTTTC
.	TRBV15	.	TRBJ2-5	CATSVGLEETQYF	TGTGCCACCAGCGTAGGACTGGAAGAGACCCAGTACTTC
.	TRBV10-3	TRBD1	TRBJ2-7	CAISPGQGEDEQYF	TGTGCCATCAGTCCTGGACAGGGTGAGGACGAGCAGTACTTC
.	TRBV28	.	TRBJ1-2	CASSSRQYGYTF	TGTGCCAGCAGTTCCCGACAGTATGGCTACACCTTC
.	TRBV5-8	TRBD1	TRBJ1-1	CASSYGTGGNTEAFF	TGTGCCAGCAGCTATGGGACAGGTGGAAACACTGAAGCTTTCTTT
.	TRBV7-9	.	TRBJ2-5	CASSRAQGHQETQYF	TGTGCCAGCAGCCGGGCCCAGGGCCACCAAGAGACCCAGTACTTC
.	TRBV5-4	.	TRBJ1-1	CASSFLDKYTEAFF	TGTGCCAGCAGCTTCCTAGATAAATACACTGAAGCTTTCTTT